A selection of T cell receptor beta chains follows, all from one sample in a study of blood T cell repertoires in COVID-19. Assay used: immunoSEQ multiplex PCR; TCRdb lists only in-frame clones, some missing. The table includes around 430,000 clones, more than 75% detected once. The specimen was PBMCs or T cells enriched from blood (not recorded which). These receptors came from a woman aged 50 to 60 who had recovered from COVID-19. Each CDR3 is given with its conserved first and last residue. A D gene is named only where the DNA matches it firmly. A clone size is listed for some rows: how often the clone was seen (once, few, many), or a class if it is expanded.

V gene	clone size	J gene	D gene	CDR3 protein	CDR3 DNA
TRBV4-3	NA	TRBJ1-1	TRBD1	CASSQGTGLTEAFF	TGCGCCAGCAGCCAGGGGACAGGGCTCACTGAAGCTTTCTTT
TRBV10-3	NA	TRBJ2-3	NA	CAISERGASTDTQYF	TGTGCCATCAGTGAGCGGGGAGCTAGCACAGATACGCAGTATTTT
TRBV2	NA	TRBJ1-2	NA	CASSVEGDGGYTF	TGTGCCAGCAGTGTTGAAGGGGATGGTGGCTACACCTTC
TRBV9	NA	TRBJ1-1	TRBD1	CASSPQGQGDTEAFF	TGTGCCAGCAGCCCCCAGGGACAGGGAGACACTGAAGCTTTCTTT
TRBV9	NA	TRBJ1-2	TRBD1	CASSSDRGNYGYTF	TGTGCCAGCAGCTCGGACAGGGGGAACTATGGCTACACCTTC
TRBV5-8	NA	TRBJ1-1	NA	CASRRVGTYTEAFF	TGTGCCAGCAGGCGGGTGGGGACATACACTGAAGCTTTCTTT
TRBV2	NA	TRBJ1-5	TRBD1	CASSKEQGINQPQHF	TGTGCCAGCAGCAAGGAACAGGGGATTAATCAGCCCCAGCATTTT
TRBV7-9	NA	TRBJ1-1	TRBD1	CASSLRRGFTNTEAFF	TGTGCCAGCAGCTTGCGCAGGGGGTTTACGAACACTGAAGCTTTCTTT
TRBV19	NA	TRBJ2-7	TRBD1	CASSRGQGGEQYF	TGTGCCAGTAGTCGTGGACAGGGTGGCGAGCAGTACTTC
TRBV5-1	NA	TRBJ1-1	NA	CASSLGGGAGLNTEAFF	TGCGCCAGCAGCTTGGGGGGGGGTGCAGGATTGAACACTGAAGCTTTCTTT
TRBV5-8	NA	TRBJ1-2	NA	CASSETALYGYTF	TGTGCCAGCAGCGAGACAGCTCTCTATGGCTACACCTTC
TRBV3-1/TRBV3-2	NA	TRBJ1-4	NA	CASSLGVGTNEKLFF	TGTGCCAGCAGCCTAGGGGTTGGGACTAATGAAAAACTGTTTTTT
TRBV7-8	NA	TRBJ1-6	NA	CASSLSTQGNHSPLHF	TGTGCCAGCAGCTTATCGACGCAGGGGAATCATTCACCCCTCCACTTT
TRBV27	NA	TRBJ1-2	NA	CASSGRGHLYGYTF	TGTGCCAGCAGTGGCAGAGGACACCTCTATGGCTACACCTTC
TRBV7-2	NA	TRBJ1-1	NA	CASSLDPVALVAGSTEAFF	TGTGCCAGCAGCTTAGATCCCGTGGCGCTCGTGGCGGGGAGCACTGAAGCTTTCTTT
TRBV30	NA	TRBJ1-6	TRBD1	CAWIRGGGGSNSPLHF	TGTGCCTGGATTCGAGGGGGCGGCGGTTCGAATTCACCCCTCCACTTT
TRBV7-9	NA	TRBJ1-2	TRBD1	CASSTARQGGQGYTF	TGTGCCAGCAGCACCGCCCGCCAGGGGGGTCAAGGCTACACCTTC
TRBV12-3/TRBV12-4	NA	TRBJ1-6	TRBD1	CASSWDRVSPLHF	TGTGCCAGCAGTTGGGACAGGGTTTCACCCCTCCACTTT
TRBV10-3	NA	TRBJ1-1	NA	CAISSTANTEAFF	TGTGCCATCAGCTCGACAGCGAACACTGAAGCTTTCTTT
TRBV6-2/TRBV6-3	few	TRBJ1-2	TRBD1	CASSNTGQGRGGYTF	TGTGCCAGCAGTAACACCGGACAGGGAAGGGGAGGCTACACCTTC
TRBV2	NA	TRBJ2-7	TRBD1	CASRTGQPGEQYF	TGTGCCAGCAGGACGGGACAGCCGGGCGAGCAGTACTTC
TRBV20-1	NA	TRBJ2-5	NA	CSASSLASETQYF	TGCAGTGCTAGTAGTCTAGCCAGCGAGACCCAGTACTTC
TRBV27	once	TRBJ1-2	TRBD1	CASSLTPTGGTSYGYTF	TGTGCCAGCAGTTTAACCCCGACAGGGGGGACGAGCTATGGCTACACCTTC
TRBV4-2	few	TRBJ1-5	TRBD1	CASSQDQSGGFQPQHF	TGTGCCAGCAGCCAAGATCAGTCAGGGGGCTTTCAGCCCCAGCATTTT
TRBV28	NA	TRBJ1-2	TRBD1	CASSLGQGNYGYTF	TGTGCCAGCAGTCTTGGACAGGGGAACTATGGCTACACCTTC
TRBV5-1	NA	TRBJ2-6	NA	CASSSLPPSGANVLTF	TGCGCCAGCAGCTCTCTCCCTCCCTCTGGGGCCAACGTCCTGACTTTC
TRBV5-1	once	TRBJ2-2	TRBD1	CASSPGQGIAGELFF	TGCGCCAGCAGCCCGGGACAGGGGATTGCCGGGGAGCTGTTTTTT
TRBV2	NA	TRBJ1-3	NA	CASSQGGGNTIYF	TGTGCCAGCAGTCAGGGAGGTGGAAACACCATATATTTT
TRBV11-2	NA	TRBJ2-7	NA	CASSLFVGSGYEQYF	TGTGCCAGCAGCTTATTCGTGGGTAGCGGTTACGAGCAGTACTTC
TRBV10-3	few	TRBJ1-1	NA	CAISNTVNTEAFF	TGTGCCATCAGTAACACAGTGAACACTGAAGCTTTCTTT
TRBV7-9	once	TRBJ1-6	TRBD1	CASSPGQGLPLHF	TGTGCCAGCAGCCCCGGACAGGGGCTACCCCTCCACTTT
TRBV3-1/TRBV3-2	NA	TRBJ2-7	TRBD1	CASSLLGTASYEQYF	TGTGCCAGCAGTCTCCTCGGGACAGCTTCCTACGAGCAGTACTTC
TRBV7-9	NA	TRBJ1-1	TRBD1	CASSLQGQGEAFF	TGTGCCAGCAGCTTACAGGGACAGGGGGAAGCTTTCTTT
TRBV9	NA	TRBJ1-2	TRBD1	CASSARDRGMDGYTF	TGTGCCAGCAGCGCCCGGGACAGGGGAATGGATGGCTACACCTTC
TRBV27	NA	TRBJ1-2	NA	CASSLSMARYGYTF	TGTGCCAGCAGTTTATCGATGGCCCGATATGGCTACACCTTC
TRBV18	NA	TRBJ2-7	NA	CASSPPSEQNEQYF	TGTGCCAGCTCACCACCATCTGAGCAAAACGAGCAGTACTTC
TRBV5-3	NA	TRBJ1-2	NA	CATPLSGKNYGYTF	TGTGCCACGCCATTGTCGGGTAAGAACTATGGCTACACCTTC
TRBV21-1	NA	TRBJ2-6	NA	CASSTTGLSGANVLTF	TGTGCCAGCAGCACCACAGGGTTGTCCGGGGCCAACGTCCTGACTTTC
TRBV5-6	NA	TRBJ1-4	TRBD1	CASSFGGQVLNEKLFF	TGTGCCAGCAGCTTCGGGGGACAGGTTCTTAATGAAAAACTGTTTTTT
TRBV30	NA	TRBJ1-4	TRBD1	CAWRDRASEKLFF	TGTGCCTGGCGGGACAGGGCGAGTGAAAAACTGTTTTTT
TRBV27	NA	TRBJ2-1	NA	CASTKSSSYNEQFF	TGTGCCAGCACTAAAAGTAGCTCCTACAATGAGCAGTTCTTC
TRBV10-3	NA	TRBJ1-5	NA	CAIRAGSESNQPQHF	TGTGCCATCAGGGCCGGGTCGGAGAGCAATCAGCCCCAGCATTTT
TRBV3-1/TRBV3-2	NA	TRBJ1-1	TRBD1	CASSQPDRLNPPQAFF	TGTGCCAGCAGCCAACCGGACAGGTTGAATCCTCCTCAAGCTTTCTTT
TRBV7-2	NA	TRBJ1-6	NA	CASSLVEGDGSPLHF	TGTGCCAGCAGCTTGGTTGAGGGTGATGGTTCACCCCTCCACTTT
TRBV7-9	NA	TRBJ2-4	NA	CASSLVAQENIQYF	TGTGCCAGCAGCTTAGTAGCGCAGGAAAACATTCAGTACTTC
TRBV5-6	NA	TRBJ1-1	NA	CASSLATPGEAFF	TGTGCCAGCAGCTTGGCAACACCTGGTGAAGCTTTCTTT
TRBV27	NA	TRBJ1-4	TRBD1	CASSHTGDEKLFF	TGTGCCAGCAGTCACACAGGGGACGAAAAACTGTTTTTT
TRBV2	few	TRBJ1-5	TRBD1	CASSVMDRVDQPQHF	TGTGCCAGCAGTGTAATGGACAGGGTGGACCAGCCCCAGCATTTT
TRBV6-2/TRBV6-3	NA	TRBJ1-1	NA	CASSHPPGAGEAFF	TGTGCCAGCAGCCACCCCCCAGGGGCTGGTGAAGCTTTCTTT
TRBV7-2	NA	TRBJ1-5	NA	CASSWASQMGQPQHF	TGTGCCAGCAGCTGGGCCTCGCAGATGGGTCAGCCCCAGCATTTT
TRBV7-9	many	TRBJ1-3	NA	CASSRETRSSGNTIYF	TGTGCCAGCAGCCGGGAAACCAGGAGCTCTGGAAACACCATATATTTT
TRBV19	NA	TRBJ2-1	TRBD2	CASRRLAVEGSYNEQFF	TGTGCCAGTAGAAGACTAGCGGTGGAGGGGTCCTACAATGAGCAGTTCTTC
TRBV4-1	once	TRBJ2-7	TRBD2	CASSQDISGGPSYEQYF	TGCGCCAGCAGCCAAGATATATCGGGGGGACCCTCCTACGAGCAGTACTTC
TRBV19	NA	TRBJ1-6	NA	CASSIFSTSYNSPLHF	TGTGCCAGTAGTATCTTTTCGACAAGCTATAATTCACCCCTCCACTTT
TRBV28	NA	TRBJ1-5	NA	CATRVGNQPQHF	TGTGCCACCCGGGTGGGCAATCAGCCCCAGCATTTT